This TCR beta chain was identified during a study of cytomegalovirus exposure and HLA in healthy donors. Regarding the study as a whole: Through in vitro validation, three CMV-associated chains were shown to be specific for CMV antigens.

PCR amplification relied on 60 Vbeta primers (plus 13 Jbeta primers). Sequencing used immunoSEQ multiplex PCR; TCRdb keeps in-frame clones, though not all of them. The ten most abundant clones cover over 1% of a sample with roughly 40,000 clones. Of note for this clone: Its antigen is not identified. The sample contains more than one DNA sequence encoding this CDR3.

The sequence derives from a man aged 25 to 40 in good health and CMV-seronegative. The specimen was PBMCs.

The CDR3 nucleotides read TGTGCCAGCAGCTTAGTATTGGAGGGAGATACGCAGTATTTT. It encodes CASSLVLEGDTQYF. The chain combines TRBV7-9 with TRBJ2-3; possible D gene TRBD2, 6 bases. The CDR3 has 14 residues. CDR1 is SEHNR and CDR2 is FQNEAQ in the germline V gene (reference sequence). V was shortened by 1 base and J by 5 bases, with 10 bases between the two germline ends.